These 17 T cell receptor beta chains were sequenced from one sample in a study of cytomegalovirus exposure and HLA in healthy donors. The PCR employed 60 Vbeta primers together with 13 Jbeta primers. Sequencing used immunoSEQ multiplex PCR; TCRdb keeps in-frame clones, though not all of them. The table includes about 81,000 clones, more than 60% detected once. The sample was PBMCs. These receptors all stem from a man aged 50-59 years in good health and CMV-seropositive.

The V call is TRBV19, the J call TRBJ2-2; 10 bases match TRBD2. Trimming cost V 4 bases and J 8 bases; bases outside gene matches: 4. In germline, CDR1 is LNHDA, CDR2 SQIVND (reference sequence). The CDR3 sequence is 14 residues long. The CDR3 here is CASSTPLAGGELFF. The CDR3 bases are TGTGCCAGTAGTACCCCACTAGCGGGGGGGGAGCTGTTTTTT.

The V gene is TRBV19, the J gene TRBJ2-7; D may be TRBD1 (6 bases). This CDR3 comprises 15 residues. V dropped 3 bases and J dropped 2 bases, with 14 bases sitting between them. Germline CDR1 is LNHDA and CDR2 is SQIVND (reference sequence). The CDR3 loop is CASSMVLQGTYEQYF. The CDR3 DNA is TGTGCCAGTAGTATGGTTTTACAGGGTACCTACGAGCAGTACTTC.

This clone was detected only once. The chain recombines TRBV6-5 with TRBJ1-1; D unclear. The CDR3 has 14 amino acids. Germline V CDR1 and CDR2: MNHEY, SVGAGI. Deletions cut 0 bases from V and 3 bases from J, with 8 bases between. The CDR3, as DNA: TGTGCCAGCAGTTACTCGAGGAGGGACACTGAAGCTTTCTTT. Its translation is CASSYSRRDTEAFF.

This clone was picked up one time. J is TRBJ2-3 and V is TRBV27, with 8 positions matching TRBD2. V lost 6 bases, J lost 4 bases, and 6 bases stayed unmatched. Looked up from germline, CDR1 is MNHEY and CDR2 is SMNVEV (reference sequence). The CDR3 runs to 14 residues. Here the CDR3 DNA reads TGTGCCAGCAGCACTATGACTAGCGCAGATACGCAGTATTTT. The encoded protein is CASSTMTSADTQYF.

The chain joins TRBV25-1 to TRBJ2-6, with 12 bases identical to TRBD2. Looked up from germline, CDR1 is MGHDK and CDR2 is SYGVNS. The CDR3 covers 16 residues. V lost 6 bases, J lost 3 bases, and 3 bases stayed unmatched. CDR3 region: CASRTSGSGGANVLTF. The CDR3, as DNA: TGTGCCAGCAGGACTAGCGGGAGTGGTGGGGCCAACGTCCTGACTTTC.

This clone was observed a single time. The chain couples TRBV11-2 to TRBJ2-1; TRBD2 aligns across 12 bases. With 5 bases clipped from V and 10 bases from J, the junction kept 6 bases outside the gene matches. CDR1 SGHAT and CDR2 FQNNGV come from the germline V gene. The CDR3 loop spans 14 amino acids. In nucleotides, the CDR3 is TGTGCCAGCAGCCCAAGGACTAGCGGGGTGGAGCAGTTCTTC. It specifies CASSPRTSGVEQFF.

The rearrangement links TRBV19 to TRBJ2-7, with no clear D. The CDR3 covers 15 residues. The V gene's germline CDR1 is LNHDA and CDR2 SQIVND (reference sequence). V lost 1 base to trimming and J lost 1 base, with 11 bases between them. For the CDR3, the DNA is TGTGCCAGTAGTATAGGGTCAGGTTTGTCCTACGAGCAGTACTTC. Its translation: CASSIGSGLSYEQYF.

This rearrangement joins TRBV27 to TRBJ2-2; 9 positions match TRBD2. The CDR3 runs 16 residues. J was trimmed by 2 bases and V by 2 bases; bases with no gene match: 3. Per germline, CDR1 MNHEY and CDR2 SMNVEV (reference sequence). CDR3 coding DNA: TGTGCCAGCAGTTTAGGGCGGGAGGGAAACACCGGGGAGCTGTTTTTT. The encoded protein is CASSLGREGNTGELFF.

This clone came up a few times. The J gene is TRBJ1-2, the V gene TRBV19, with D unclear. This CDR3 is built from 13 residues. Trimming pared 5 bases from V and 2 bases from J, leaving 9 bases between. CDR1 and CDR2 (germline): LNHDA, SQIVND (reference sequence). The CDR3 region has the DNA TGTGCCAGTAGTCCTGATCGGAACTATGGCTACACCTTC. Translation gives CASSPDRNYGYTF.

The chain carries TRBV14 and TRBJ2-7; 10 bases match TRBD2. The CDR3 length is 16 residues. Germline V gives CDR1 SGHDN, CDR2 FVKESK. J gave up 5 bases and V 4 bases, and 11 bases lay outside the gene matches. The CDR3 region is CASSPPSGSLRHEQYF. In DNA, the CDR3 is TGTGCCAGCAGCCCCCCTAGCGGGAGTTTGCGCCACGAGCAGTACTTC.

This chain connects TRBV5-4 to TRBJ2-7, with D possibly being TRBD1 (6 bases). This CDR3 is 16 amino acids long. The V gene's germline CDR1 is SGHNT and CDR2 YYREEE (reference sequence). V was clipped by 4 bases and J by 2 bases, with 19 bases between them. CDR3: CASSRSQGFAAYEQYF. The CDR3 DNA reads as TGTGCCAGCAGCCGCTCTCAGGGGTTCGCAGCCTACGAGCAGTACTTC.

The V gene is TRBV9, the J gene TRBJ2-2; 7 nucleotides align to TRBD2. Germline values: CDR1 SGDLS, CDR2 YYNGEE. J gave up 0 bases and V 4 bases, and 3 bases lay outside the gene matches. The CDR3 sequence is 15 residues long. The CDR3 here is CASSPRGANTGELFF. CDR3 coding DNA: TGTGCCAGCAGCCCCCGGGGGGCGAACACCGGGGAGCTGTTTTTT.

The chain uses TRBV7-8 and TRBJ2-7; maybe TRBD1 (6 bases). CDR1 is SGHVS, CDR2 FQNEAQ, per germline. CDR3 length: 13 amino acids. V was shortened by 0 bases and J by 3 bases, with 6 bases between the two germline ends. This CDR3 reads CASSLAGGYEQYF. In nucleotides, the CDR3 is TGTGCCAGCAGCTTAGCAGGGGGCTACGAGCAGTACTTC.

As to this clone: One end of the junction fails to match germline, which may point to a read error. This chain uses TRBV9 with TRBJ2-4, with D possibly matching TRBD2 (5 bases). The germline V gene has CDR1 SGDLS and CDR2 YYNGEE. This CDR3 has 15 amino acids. The CDR3: CASSVDHGGRNSQYF. DNA of the CDR3: TGTGCCAGCAGCGTAGACCACGGAGGTAGAAACAGTCAGTACTTC.

The chain has TRBV19 and TRBJ2-7; D perhaps matches TRBD1 (6 bases). The V end lost 5 bases, the J end lost 2 bases, and 10 bases lay between the germline ends. The germline gives CDR1 LNHDA, CDR2 SQIVND (reference sequence). CDR3 length equals 13 residues. Here the CDR3 reads CASSPSGAYEQYF. CDR3 DNA sequence: TGTGCCAGTAGTCCGTCAGGGGCCTACGAGCAGTACTTC.

In its sample, this clone was seen a few times. V usage is TRBV11-3 and J usage is TRBJ1-1, with 7 bases lining up with TRBD1. J was trimmed by 2 bases and V by 10 bases; bases with no gene match: 13. Germline CDR1 reads SGHNT; CDR2 reads YENEEA. The CDR3 is 15 amino acids. The CDR3 DNA is TGTGCCACCAGAAACCGGGACAGACCAAACACTGAAGCTTTCTTT. Translation gives CATRNRDRPNTEAFF.

The CDR3 nucleotides are TGCGCCAGCAGCCCGGACCTGACAGGGCCCTACGAGCAGTACTTC. Translating it yields CASSPDLTGPYEQYF. The chain recombines TRBV5-1 with TRBJ2-7, with 7 bases that match TRBD1. In germline, CDR1 is SGHRS, CDR2 YFSETQ. The CDR3 runs 15 residues. Trimming cost V 4 bases and J 2 bases; bases outside gene matches: 9.